These 3 T cell receptor beta chains were all obtained from the same sample, sequenced in a study of tumor-infiltrating lymphocytes in localized non-small cell lung cancer. Method: immunoSEQ multiplex PCR; TCRdb's copy keeps in-frame clones and lacks some. This sample has about 9,300 clones, with less than 80% found just once. Sequenced input: uninvolved lung tissue not adjacent to the tumor. The source is a human donor with non-small cell lung cancer.

The chain carries TRBV28 and TRBJ2-1, with 8 bases lining up with TRBD2. The CDR3 loop spans 15 amino acids. CDR1 MDHEN and CDR2 SYDVKM come from the germline V gene. The junction had 12 bases not matched to a gene; V was cut back by 11 bases and J by 3 bases. DNA for the CDR3: TGTGCCTCTACAGTCCGGACTAGCAGCTACAATGAGCAGTTCTTC. Translation: CASTVRTSSYNEQFF. Full variable domain (missing parts from reference TRBV28 and TRBJ2-1): DVKVTQSSRYLVKRTGEKVFLECVQDMDHENMFWYRQDPGLGLRLIYFSYDVKMKEKGDIPEGYSVSREKKERFSLILESASTNQTSMYLCASTVRTSSYNEQFFGPGTRLTVL.

V gene TRBV20-1 combines with J gene TRBJ1-1; the D is unclear. V lost 3 bases, J lost 7 bases, and 9 bases lay in between. This CDR3 is 11 amino acids long. The germline V gene encodes CDR1 DFQATT and CDR2 SNEGSKA (reference sequence). Written as DNA, the CDR3 is TGCAGTGCTAGTCACATCAGTGAAGCTTTCTTT. Translation: CSASHISEAFF.

V usage is TRBV6-5 and J usage is TRBJ2-7; D might be TRBD1 (6 bases). Germline V CDR1 and CDR2: MNHEY, SVGAGI. CDR3 length: 13 residues. V lost 5 bases to trimming and J lost 0 bases, with 8 bases between them. DNA for the CDR3: TGTGCCAGCAGTAACAGGGACTCCTACGAGCAGTACTTC. Amino acid sequence: CASSNRDSYEQYF.